This T cell receptor beta chain was retrieved from a study of blood T cells in healthy people across ages. Study-wide findings and caveats: Strong correlation was found linking TCR beta diversity to naive T cell percentage.

V lost 3 bases, J lost 2 bases, and 3 bases stayed unmatched. The CDR3 sequence is 15 residues long. The germline V gene encodes CDR1 SGHTA and CDR2 FQGNSA. Together with a sample-barcoded 5' primer, a J-beta primer mix was included in a second PCR lasting roughly 6 to 12 cycles. Each CDR3 protein is one row after TCRdb ran MiXCR on the 5' RACE reads. The sample has 450,000 to 700,000 distinct CDR3 sequences, 27% seen once. Each donor's blood draw was approximately 10 milliliters of peripheral blood. With regard to this clonotype: As yet, its antigen is unknown.

This receptor was taken from a woman in her 70s in good health. Sequencing was carried out using blood. This rearrangement joins TRBV7-2 to TRBJ2-7, with 11 bases aligning to TRBD2. The chain's CDR3 is CASSLTSGDTYEQYF. In DNA, the CDR3 is TGTGCCAGCAGCTTGACTAGCGGGGACACCTACGAGCAGTACTTC.